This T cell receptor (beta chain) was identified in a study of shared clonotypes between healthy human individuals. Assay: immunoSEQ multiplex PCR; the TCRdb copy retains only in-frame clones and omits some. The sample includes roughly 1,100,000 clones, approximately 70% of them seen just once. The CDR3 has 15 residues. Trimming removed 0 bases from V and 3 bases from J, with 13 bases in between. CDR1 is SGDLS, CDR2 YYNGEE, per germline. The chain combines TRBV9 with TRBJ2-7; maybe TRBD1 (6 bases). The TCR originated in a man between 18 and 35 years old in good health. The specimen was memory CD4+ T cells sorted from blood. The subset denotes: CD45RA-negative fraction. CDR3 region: CASSVGGTPYYEQYF. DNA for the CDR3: TGTGCCAGCAGCGTAGGTGGGACACCGTACTACGAGCAGTACTTC. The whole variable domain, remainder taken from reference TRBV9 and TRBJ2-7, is DSGVTQTPKHLITATGQRVTLRCSPRSGDLSVYWYQQSLDQGLQFLIQYYNGEERAKGNILERFSAQQFPDLHSELNLSSLELGDSALYFCASSVGGTPYYEQYFGPGTRLTVT.